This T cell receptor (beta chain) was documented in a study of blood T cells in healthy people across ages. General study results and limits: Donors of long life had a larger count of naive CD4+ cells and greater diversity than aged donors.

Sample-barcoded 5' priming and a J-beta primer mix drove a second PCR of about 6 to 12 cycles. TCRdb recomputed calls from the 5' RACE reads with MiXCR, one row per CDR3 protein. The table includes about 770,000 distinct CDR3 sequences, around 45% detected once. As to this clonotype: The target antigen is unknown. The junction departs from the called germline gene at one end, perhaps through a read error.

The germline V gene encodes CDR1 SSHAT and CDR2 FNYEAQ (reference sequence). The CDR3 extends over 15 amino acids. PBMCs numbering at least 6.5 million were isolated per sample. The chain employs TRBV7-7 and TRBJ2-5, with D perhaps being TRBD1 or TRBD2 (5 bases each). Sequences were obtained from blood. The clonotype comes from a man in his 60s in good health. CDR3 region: CASSLATTGQETQYF. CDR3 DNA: TGTGCTAGCAGCTTAGCGACAACAGGACAAGAGACCCAGTACTTC.